What follows is one TCR beta chain and its context. What was amplified from RNA transcripts were TCR beta CDR3 regions. Primed by the HTBI set, a first-round RT-PCR was run on the TCR CDR3. One entry per CDR3 protein results from TCRdb running MiXCR on the multiplex PCR reads. The data show hundreds of thousands of distinct CDR3 sequences, 14% seen once. This sample was included in a study of T cells in Graves' hyperthyroidism and ophthalmopathy. Across the study: Specimen type is peripheral blood, collected at initial diagnosis prior to any treatment.

Hyperthyroidism patients were newly diagnosed, had disease duration under 2 months, and were aged 18 to 65 years. CDR3 length: 15 residues. V gave up 0 bases and J gave up 8 bases, with 17 bases separating them. Germline CDR1 reads SGHRS; CDR2 reads YFSETQ. The sample taken for sequencing was blood. The genes are TRBV5-1 and TRBJ1-2; no clear D. This clonotype originated in a woman younger than 30 with Graves' hyperthyroidism. The CDR3 protein is CASSLVASGPNGYTF. For the CDR3, the DNA is TGCGCCAGCAGCTTGGTGGCGAGCGGGCCCAACGGCTACACCTTC.